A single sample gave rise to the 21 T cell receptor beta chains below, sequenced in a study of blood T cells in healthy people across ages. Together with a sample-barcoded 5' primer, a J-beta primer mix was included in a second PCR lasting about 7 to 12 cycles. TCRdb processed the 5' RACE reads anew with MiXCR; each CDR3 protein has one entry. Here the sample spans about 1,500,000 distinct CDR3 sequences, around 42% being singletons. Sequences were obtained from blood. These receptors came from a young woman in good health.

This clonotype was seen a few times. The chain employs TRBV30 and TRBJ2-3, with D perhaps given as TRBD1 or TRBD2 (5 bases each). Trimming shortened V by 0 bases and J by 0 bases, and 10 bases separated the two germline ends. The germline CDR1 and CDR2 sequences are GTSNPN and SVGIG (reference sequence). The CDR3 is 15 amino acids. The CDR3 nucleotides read TGTGCCTGGAGTGTGGGGACGGCTAGCACAGATACGCAGTATTTT. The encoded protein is CAWSVGTASTDTQYF. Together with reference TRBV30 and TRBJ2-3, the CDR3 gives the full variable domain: SQTIHQWPATLVQPVGSPLSLECTVEGTSNPNLYWYRQAAGRGLQLLFYSVGIGQISSEVPQNLSASRPQDRQFILSSKKLLLSDSGFYLCAWSVGTASTDTQYFGPGTRLTVL.

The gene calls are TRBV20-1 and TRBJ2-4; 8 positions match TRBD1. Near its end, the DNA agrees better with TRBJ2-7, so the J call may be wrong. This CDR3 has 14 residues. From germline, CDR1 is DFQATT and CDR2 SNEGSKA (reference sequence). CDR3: CSARVTGAGYEQYF. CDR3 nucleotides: TGCAGTGCTAGAGTGACAGGGGCGGGCTACGAGCAGTACTTC.

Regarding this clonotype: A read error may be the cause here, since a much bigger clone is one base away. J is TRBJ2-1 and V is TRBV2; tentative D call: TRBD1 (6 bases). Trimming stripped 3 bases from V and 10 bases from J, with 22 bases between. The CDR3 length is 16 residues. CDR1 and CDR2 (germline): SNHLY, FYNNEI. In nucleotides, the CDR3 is TGTGCCAGCAGTGAGGGGGCCAGGGTACTTTTCTACGAGCAGTTCTTC. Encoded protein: CASSEGARVLFYEQFF. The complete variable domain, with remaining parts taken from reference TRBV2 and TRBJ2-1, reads EPEVTQTPSHQVTQMGQEVILRCVPISNHLYFYWYRQILGQKVEFLVSFYNNEISEKSEIFDDQFSVERPDGSNFTLKIRSTKLEDSAMYFCASSEGARVLFYEQFFGPGTRLTVL.

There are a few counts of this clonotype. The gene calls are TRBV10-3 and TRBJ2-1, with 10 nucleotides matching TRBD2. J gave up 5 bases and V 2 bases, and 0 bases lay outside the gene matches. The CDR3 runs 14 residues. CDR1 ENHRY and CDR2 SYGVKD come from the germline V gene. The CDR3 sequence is CAISEGLADNEQFF. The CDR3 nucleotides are TGTGCCATCAGTGAGGGACTAGCGGACAATGAGCAGTTCTTC.

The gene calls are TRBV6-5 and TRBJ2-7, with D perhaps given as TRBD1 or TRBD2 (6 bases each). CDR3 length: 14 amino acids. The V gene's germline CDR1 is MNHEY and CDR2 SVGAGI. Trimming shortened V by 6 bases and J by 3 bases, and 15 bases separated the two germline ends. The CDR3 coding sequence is TGTGCCAGCAGCCCTAGGGGGGACCACTACGAGCAGTACTTC. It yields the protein CASSPRGDHYEQYF.

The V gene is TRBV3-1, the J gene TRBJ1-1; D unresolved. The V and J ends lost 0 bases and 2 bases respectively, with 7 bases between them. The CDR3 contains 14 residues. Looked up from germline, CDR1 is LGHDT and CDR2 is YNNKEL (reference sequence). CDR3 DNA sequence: TGTGCCAGCAGCCAAGAAACACCTAACACTGAAGCTTTCTTT. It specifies CASSQETPNTEAFF.

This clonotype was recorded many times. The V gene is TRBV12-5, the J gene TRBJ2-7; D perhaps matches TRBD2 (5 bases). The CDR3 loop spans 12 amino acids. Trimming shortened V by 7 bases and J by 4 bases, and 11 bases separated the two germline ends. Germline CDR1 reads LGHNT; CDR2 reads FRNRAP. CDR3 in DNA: TGTGCTAGTGCTGAATCGGGGTACGAGCAGTACTTC. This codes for CASAESGYEQYF.

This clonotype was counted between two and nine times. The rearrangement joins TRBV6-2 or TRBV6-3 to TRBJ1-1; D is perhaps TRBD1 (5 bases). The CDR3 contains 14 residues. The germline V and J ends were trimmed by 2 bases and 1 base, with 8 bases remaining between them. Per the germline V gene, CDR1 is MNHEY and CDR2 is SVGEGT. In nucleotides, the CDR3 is TGTGCCAGCAGTTACCCGCAGGGGAACACTGAAGCTTTCTTT. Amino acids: CASSYPQGNTEAFF.

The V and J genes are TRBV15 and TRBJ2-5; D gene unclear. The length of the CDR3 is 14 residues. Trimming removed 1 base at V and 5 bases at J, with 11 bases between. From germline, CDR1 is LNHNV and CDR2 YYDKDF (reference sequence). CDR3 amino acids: CATSRGRVAETQYF. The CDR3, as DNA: TGTGCCACCAGCAGAGGAAGGGTTGCGGAGACCCAGTACTTC.

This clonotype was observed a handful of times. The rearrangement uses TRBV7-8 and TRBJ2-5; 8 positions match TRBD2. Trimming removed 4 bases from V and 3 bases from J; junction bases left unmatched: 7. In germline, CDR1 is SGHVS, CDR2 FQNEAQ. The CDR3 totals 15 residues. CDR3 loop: CASSSKLAVEETQYF. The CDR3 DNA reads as TGTGCCAGCAGCTCGAAACTAGCGGTGGAAGAGACCCAGTACTTC.

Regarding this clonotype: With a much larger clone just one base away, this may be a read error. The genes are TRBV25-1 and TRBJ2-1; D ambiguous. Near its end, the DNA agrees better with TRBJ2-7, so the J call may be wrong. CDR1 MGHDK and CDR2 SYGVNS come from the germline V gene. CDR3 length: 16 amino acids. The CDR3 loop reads CASSDPTPLRYNEQYF. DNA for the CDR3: TGTGCCAGCAGTGACCCCACACCCCTTAGGTACAATGAGCAGTACTTC.

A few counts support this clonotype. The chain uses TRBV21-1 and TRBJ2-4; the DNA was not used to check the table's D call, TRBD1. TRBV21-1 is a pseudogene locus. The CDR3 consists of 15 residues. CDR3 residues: CASSILPGVKNIQYF. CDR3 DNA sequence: TGTGCCAGCAGCATTCTCCCAGGGGTCAAAAACATTCAGTACTTC.

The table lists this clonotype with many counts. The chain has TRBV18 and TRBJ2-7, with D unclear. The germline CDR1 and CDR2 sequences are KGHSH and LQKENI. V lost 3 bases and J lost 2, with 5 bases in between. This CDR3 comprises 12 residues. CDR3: CASSPLPYEQYF. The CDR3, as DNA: TGTGCCAGCTCACCTCTTCCCTACGAGCAGTACTTC.

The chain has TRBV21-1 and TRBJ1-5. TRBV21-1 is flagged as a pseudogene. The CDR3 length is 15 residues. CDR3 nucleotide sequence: TGTGCCAGCAGCAAAGTCACCGGTTCCAATCAGCCCCAGCATTTT. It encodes CASSKVTGSNQPQHF.

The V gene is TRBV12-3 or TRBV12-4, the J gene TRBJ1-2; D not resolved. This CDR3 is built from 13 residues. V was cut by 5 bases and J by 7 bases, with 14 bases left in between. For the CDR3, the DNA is TGTGCCAGCAGTCTCGGACTTGTTGGTGGCTACACCTTC. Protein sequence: CASSLGLVGGYTF.

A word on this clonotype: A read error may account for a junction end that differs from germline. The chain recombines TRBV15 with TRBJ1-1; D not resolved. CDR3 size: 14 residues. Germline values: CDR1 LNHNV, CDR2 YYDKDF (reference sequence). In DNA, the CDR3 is TGTGCCACTACCAACGTTGACGGTAACACTGCAGCTTTCTTT. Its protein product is CATTNVDGNTAAFF.

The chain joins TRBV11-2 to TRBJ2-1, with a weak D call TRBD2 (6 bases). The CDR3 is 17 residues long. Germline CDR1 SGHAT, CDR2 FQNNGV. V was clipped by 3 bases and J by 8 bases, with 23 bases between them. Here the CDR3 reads CASSLLLEGLSTHEQFF. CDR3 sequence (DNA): TGTGCCAGCAGCTTGCTGTTGGAGGGCCTATCAACTCATGAGCAGTTCTTC.

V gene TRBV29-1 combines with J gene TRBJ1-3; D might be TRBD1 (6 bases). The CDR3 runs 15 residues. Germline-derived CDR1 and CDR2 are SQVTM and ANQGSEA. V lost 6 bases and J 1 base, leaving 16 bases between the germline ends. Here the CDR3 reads CSVRTAGLSGNTIYF. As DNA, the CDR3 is TGCAGCGTACGGACAGCGGGCTTGTCTGGAAACACCATATATTTT.

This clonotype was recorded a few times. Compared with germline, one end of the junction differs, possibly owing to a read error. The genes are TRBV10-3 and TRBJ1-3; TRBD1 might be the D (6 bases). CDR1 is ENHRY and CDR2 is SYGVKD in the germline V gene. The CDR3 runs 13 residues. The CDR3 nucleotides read TGTGCCATCACTGAGGGGGGAGGAAACACCATATATTTT. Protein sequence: CAITEGGGNTIYF.

For the CDR3, the DNA is TGCAGCGTTGGGCAGAGCTCTGGGGCCAACGTCCTGACTTTC. Translated, it gives CSVGQSSGANVLTF. The rearrangement joins TRBV29-1 to TRBJ2-6; D is unclear. Germline V lookup: CDR1 SQVTM, CDR2 ANQGSEA. The CDR3 totals 14 residues. Trimming cost V 4 bases and J 0 bases, with 7 bases left between them. The full variable domain, in which reference TRBV29-1 and TRBJ2-6 provide the parts outside the CDR3, is SAVISQKPSRDICQRGTSLTIQCQVDSQVTMMFWYRQQPGQSLTLIATANQGSEATYESGFVIDKFPISRPNLTFSTLTVSNMSPEDSSIYLCSVGQSSGANVLTFGAGSRLTVL.

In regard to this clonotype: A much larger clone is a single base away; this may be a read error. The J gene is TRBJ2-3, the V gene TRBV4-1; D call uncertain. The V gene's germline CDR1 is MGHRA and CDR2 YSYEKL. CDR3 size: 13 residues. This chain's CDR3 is CASSQLGTDTEYF. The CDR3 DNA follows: TGCGCCAGCAGCCAATTGGGCACAGATACGGAGTATTTT.